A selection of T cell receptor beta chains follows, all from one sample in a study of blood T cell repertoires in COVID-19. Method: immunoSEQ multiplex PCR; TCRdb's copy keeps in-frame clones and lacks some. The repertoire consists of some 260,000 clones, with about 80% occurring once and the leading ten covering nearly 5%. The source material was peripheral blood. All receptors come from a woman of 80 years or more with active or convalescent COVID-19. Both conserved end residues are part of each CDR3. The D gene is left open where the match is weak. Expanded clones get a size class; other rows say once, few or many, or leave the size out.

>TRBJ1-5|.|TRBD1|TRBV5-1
CANKTSTGMGIFGNQPQHF
TGCGCCAACAAGACCTCGACAGGGATGGGGATATTCGGCAATCAGCCCCAGCATTTT
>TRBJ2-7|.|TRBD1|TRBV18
CASSPGQERLNEQYF
TGTGCCAGCTCACCGGGACAGGAAAGATTAAACGAGCAGTACTTC
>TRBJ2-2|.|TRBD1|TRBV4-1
CASGQERGRQGAHRELFF
TGCGCCAGCGGCCAAGAAAGAGGAAGACAGGGGGCCCACCGGGAGCTGTTTTTT
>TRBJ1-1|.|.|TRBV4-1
CASSQDRGQSVNTEAFF
TGCGCCAGCAGCCAAGATCGCGGGCAGTCCGTTAACACTGAAGCTTTCTTT
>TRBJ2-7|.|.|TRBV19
CASRDRGQGTYEQYF
TGTGCCAGTAGAGATCGGGGCCAGGGGACGTACGAGCAGTACTTC
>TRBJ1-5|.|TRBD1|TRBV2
CASTRTGVDQPQHF
TGTGCCAGCACTAGGACAGGGGTGGATCAGCCCCAGCATTTT
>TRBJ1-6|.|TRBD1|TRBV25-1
CASSETTGGSSYNSPLHF
TGTGCCAGCAGTGAAACGACAGGGGGGAGCTCCTATAATTCACCCCTCCACTTT
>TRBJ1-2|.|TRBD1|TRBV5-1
CASSLARQGTYGYTF
TGCGCCAGCAGCTTGGCCCGACAGGGGACCTATGGCTACACCTTC
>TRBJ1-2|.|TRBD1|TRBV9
CASSALGTGGYGYTF
TGTGCCAGCAGCGCGTTAGGGACAGGTGGTTACGGCTACACCTTC
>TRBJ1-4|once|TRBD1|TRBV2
CASSGQGLTNEKLFF
TGTGCCAGCAGTGGACAGGGCCTTACTAATGAAAAACTGTTTTTT
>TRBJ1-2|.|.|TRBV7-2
CASSRTYNYGYTF
TGTGCCAGCAGCCGGACATACAACTATGGCTACACCTTC
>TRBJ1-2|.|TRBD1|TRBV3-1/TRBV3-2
CASSPQGQGPYYGYTF
TGTGCCAGCAGCCCTCAGGGACAGGGGCCTTACTATGGCTACACCTTC
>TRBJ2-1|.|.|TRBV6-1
CASSEWANTYNEQFF
TGTGCCAGCAGTGAATGGGCAAATACCTACAATGAGCAGTTCTTC
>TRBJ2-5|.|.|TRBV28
CASRRTRTEETQYF
TGTGCCAGCAGACGAACCAGGACTGAAGAGACCCAGTACTTC
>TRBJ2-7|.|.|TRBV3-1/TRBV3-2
CASSQGLLGEQYF
TGTGCCAGCAGCCAAGGTTTGCTAGGCGAGCAGTACTTC
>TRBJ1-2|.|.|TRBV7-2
CASSLVAGVSYGYTF
TGTGCCAGCAGCTTAGTCGCAGGGGTGAGCTATGGCTACACCTTC
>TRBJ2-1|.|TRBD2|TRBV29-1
CSVPGLAADNEQFF
TGCAGCGTTCCAGGACTAGCGGCAGATAATGAGCAGTTCTTC
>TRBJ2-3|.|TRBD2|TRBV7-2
CASSSDSGSLVTQYF
TGTGCCAGCAGCTCCGATAGCGGGTCTTTGGTTACGCAGTATTTT
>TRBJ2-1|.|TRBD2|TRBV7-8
CASRRTQRGGSTNEQFF
TGTGCCAGCAGAAGGACACAGCGGGGGGGATCGACGAATGAGCAGTTCTTC
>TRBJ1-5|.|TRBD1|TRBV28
CASFGTGGRGGQPQHF
TGTGCCAGCTTCGGGACAGGGGGCCGCGGAGGTCAGCCCCAGCATTTT
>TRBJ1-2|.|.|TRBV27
CASSLPLDRIYGYTF
TGTGCCAGCAGTTTACCCCTCGACAGGATCTATGGCTACACCTTC
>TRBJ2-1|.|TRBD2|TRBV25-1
CASSPGLAGLNEQFF
TGTGCCAGCAGTCCGGGACTAGCGGGATTGAATGAGCAGTTCTTC
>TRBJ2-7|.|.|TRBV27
CASSLSGGATIYEQYF
TGTGCCAGCAGTTTATCCGGCGGGGCCACCATTTACGAGCAGTACTTC
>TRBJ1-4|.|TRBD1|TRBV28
CASSNTGDLGEKLFF
TGTGCCAGCAGTAACACAGGGGACTTAGGGGAAAAACTGTTTTTT
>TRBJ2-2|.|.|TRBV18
CASSPNTGSGELFF
TGTGCCAGCTCACCAAATACAGGGTCCGGGGAGCTGTTTTTT